The 5 T cell receptor beta chains below were found in one sample sequenced in a study of control samples from healthy donors and cancer patients. TCRdb's copy holds only in-frame clones and misses some; the assay was immunoSEQ multiplex PCR. The data show about 160,000 clones, with 93% seen just once and roughly 6.2% held by the top ten. Sequencing was done on a sample of blood. The receptors were gathered from a man aged 18 to 30 in good health.

The chain recombines TRBV28 with TRBJ1-1; no clear D. Germline assignment: CDR1 MDHEN and CDR2 SYDVKM. The CDR3 contains 13 residues. V lost 7 bases and J lost 1, with 10 bases in between. The CDR3 reads CASTLTSNTEAFF. CDR3 DNA: TGTGCCAGCACCCTCACCTCGAACACTGAAGCTTTCTTT.

This chain connects TRBV12-5 to TRBJ1-2; 8 nucleotides match TRBD1. Trimming at V came to 1 base and at J to 4 bases, leaving 5 bases not matched to a gene. From germline, CDR1 is LGHNT and CDR2 FRNRAP. This CDR3 is 15 amino acids long. CDR3 DNA: TGTGCTAGTGGTTTGGAAGGGACAGGCCCCTATGGCTACACCTTC. Encoded protein: CASGLEGTGPYGYTF.

A single count supports this clone. The chain recombines TRBV27 with TRBJ2-7; D unresolved. The CDR3 contains 11 residues. The V gene lost 6 bases and the J gene lost 1 base, with 4 bases spanning the gap. Germline V gene sequence: CDR1 MNHEY, CDR2 SMNVEV (reference sequence). This CDR3 reads CASRDSYEQYF. The DNA for the CDR3 is TGTGCCAGCAGAGATTCCTACGAGCAGTACTTC.

The chain uses TRBV5-4 and TRBJ2-7, with D maybe TRBD1 (6 bases). The CDR3 is made up of 14 amino acids. Trimming took 0 bases from V and 5 from J, leaving 12 bases between them. Germline loops: CDR1 SGHNT, CDR2 YYREEE (reference sequence). CDR3 residues: CASSLDRELDEQYF. The CDR3 DNA reads TGTGCCAGCAGCTTGGACAGGGAGTTGGACGAGCAGTACTTC.

The chain carries TRBV6-5 and TRBJ1-1; D gene ambiguous. V shed 2 bases and J shed 0 bases, with 10 bases lying between them. Germline V CDR1 and CDR2: MNHEY, SVGAGI. CDR3 length equals 15 residues. DNA for the CDR3: TGTGCCAGCAGTTACGGACGAACCCTGAACACTGAAGCTTTCTTT. Translating it yields CASSYGRTLNTEAFF.